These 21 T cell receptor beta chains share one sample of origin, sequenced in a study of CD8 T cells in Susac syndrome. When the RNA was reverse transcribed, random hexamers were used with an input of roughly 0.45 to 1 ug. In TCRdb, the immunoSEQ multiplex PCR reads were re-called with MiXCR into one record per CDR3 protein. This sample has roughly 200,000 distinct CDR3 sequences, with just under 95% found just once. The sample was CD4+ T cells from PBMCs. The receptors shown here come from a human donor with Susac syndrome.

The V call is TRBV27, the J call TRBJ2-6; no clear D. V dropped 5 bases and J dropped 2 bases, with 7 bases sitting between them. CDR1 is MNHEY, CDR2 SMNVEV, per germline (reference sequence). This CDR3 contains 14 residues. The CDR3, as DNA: TGTGCCAGCAGTCTAGGGCCTGGGGCCAACGTCCTGACTTTC. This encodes CASSLGPGANVLTF.

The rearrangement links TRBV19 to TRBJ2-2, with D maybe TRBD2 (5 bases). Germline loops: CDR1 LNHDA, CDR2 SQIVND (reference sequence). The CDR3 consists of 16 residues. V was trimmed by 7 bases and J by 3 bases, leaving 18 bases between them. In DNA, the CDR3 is TGTGCCAGTAAACGCGGAGGAGGTTTTTACACCGGGGAGCTGTTTTTT. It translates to CASKRGGGFYTGELFF.

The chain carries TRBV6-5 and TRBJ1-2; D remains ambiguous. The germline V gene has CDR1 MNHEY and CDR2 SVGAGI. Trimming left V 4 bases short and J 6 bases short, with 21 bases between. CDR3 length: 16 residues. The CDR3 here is CASSSPSGVGRDGYTF. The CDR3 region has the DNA TGTGCCAGCAGTTCTCCTAGCGGGGTAGGGCGGGATGGCTACACCTTC.

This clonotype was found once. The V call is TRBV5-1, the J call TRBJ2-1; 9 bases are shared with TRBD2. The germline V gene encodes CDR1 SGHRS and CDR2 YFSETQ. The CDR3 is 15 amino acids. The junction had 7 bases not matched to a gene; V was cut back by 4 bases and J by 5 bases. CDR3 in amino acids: CASSLIAGEHNEQFF. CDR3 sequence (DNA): TGCGCCAGCAGCCTTATAGCGGGGGAACACAATGAGCAGTTCTTC.

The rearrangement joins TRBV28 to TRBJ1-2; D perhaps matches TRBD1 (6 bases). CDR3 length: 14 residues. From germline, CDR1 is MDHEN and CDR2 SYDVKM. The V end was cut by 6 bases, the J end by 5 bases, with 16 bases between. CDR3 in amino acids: CASRASGTLYGYTF. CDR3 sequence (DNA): TGTGCCAGCAGGGCATCCGGGACACTTTATGGCTACACCTTC.

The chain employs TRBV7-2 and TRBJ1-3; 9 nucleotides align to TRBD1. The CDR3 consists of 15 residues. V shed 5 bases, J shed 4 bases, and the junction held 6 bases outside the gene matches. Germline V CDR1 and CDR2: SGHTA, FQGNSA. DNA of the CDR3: TGTGCCAGCAGCCGAACAGGGGGCTACGGAAACACCATATATTTT. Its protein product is CASSRTGGYGNTIYF.

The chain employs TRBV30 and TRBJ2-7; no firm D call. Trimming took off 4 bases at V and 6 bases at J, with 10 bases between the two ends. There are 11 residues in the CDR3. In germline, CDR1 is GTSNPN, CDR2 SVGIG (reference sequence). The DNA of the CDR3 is TGTGCCTGGACCAAAGTAGGCGAGCAGTACTTC. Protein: CAWTKVGEQYF.

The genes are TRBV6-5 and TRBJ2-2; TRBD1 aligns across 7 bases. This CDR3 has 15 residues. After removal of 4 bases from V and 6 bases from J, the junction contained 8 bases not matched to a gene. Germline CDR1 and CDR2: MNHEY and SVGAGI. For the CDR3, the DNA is TGTGCCAGCAGTTCCACCTCCACAGGGGCCGGGGAGCTGTTTTTT. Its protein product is CASSSTSTGAGELFF.

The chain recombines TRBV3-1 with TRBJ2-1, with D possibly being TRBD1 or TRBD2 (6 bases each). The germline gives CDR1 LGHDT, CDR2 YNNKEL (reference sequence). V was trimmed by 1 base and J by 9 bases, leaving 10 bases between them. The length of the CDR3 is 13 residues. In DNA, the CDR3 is TGTGCCAGCAGCCAAGGGGGGGCAGCTGAGCAGTTCTTC. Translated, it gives CASSQGGAAEQFF.

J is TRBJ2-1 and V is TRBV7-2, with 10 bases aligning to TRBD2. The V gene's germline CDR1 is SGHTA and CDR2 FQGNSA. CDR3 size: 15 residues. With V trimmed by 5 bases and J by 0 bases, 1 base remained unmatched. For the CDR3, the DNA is TGTGCCAGCAGCCCTAGCGGGAGCTCCTACAATGAGCAGTTCTTC. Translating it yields CASSPSGSSYNEQFF.

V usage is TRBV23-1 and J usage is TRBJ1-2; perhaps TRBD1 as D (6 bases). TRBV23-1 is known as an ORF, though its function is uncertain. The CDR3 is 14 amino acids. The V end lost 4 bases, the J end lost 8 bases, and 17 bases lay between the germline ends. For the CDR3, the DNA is TGCGCCAGCAGTCCGCGGGGGGGGGCAGGAGGCTACACCTTC. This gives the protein CASSPRGGAGGYTF.

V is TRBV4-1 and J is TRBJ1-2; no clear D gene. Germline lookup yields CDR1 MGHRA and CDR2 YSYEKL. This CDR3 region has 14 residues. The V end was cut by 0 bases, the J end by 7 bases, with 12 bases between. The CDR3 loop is CASSQEHRAGGYTF. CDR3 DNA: TGCGCCAGCAGCCAAGAGCACCGGGCCGGTGGCTACACCTTC.

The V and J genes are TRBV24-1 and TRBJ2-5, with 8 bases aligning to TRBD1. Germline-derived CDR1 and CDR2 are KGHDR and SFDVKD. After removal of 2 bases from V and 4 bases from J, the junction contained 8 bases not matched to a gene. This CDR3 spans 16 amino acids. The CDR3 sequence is CATSDSSDRAGETQYF. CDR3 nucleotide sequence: TGTGCCACCAGTGATTCCTCGGACAGGGCGGGAGAGACCCAGTACTTC.

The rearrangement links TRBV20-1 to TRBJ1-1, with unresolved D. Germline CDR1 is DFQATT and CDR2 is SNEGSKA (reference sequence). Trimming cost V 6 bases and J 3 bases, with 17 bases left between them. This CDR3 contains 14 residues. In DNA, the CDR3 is TGCAGTGCCGGCCCGGGCAGTTTATACACTGAAGCTTTCTTT. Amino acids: CSAGPGSLYTEAFF.

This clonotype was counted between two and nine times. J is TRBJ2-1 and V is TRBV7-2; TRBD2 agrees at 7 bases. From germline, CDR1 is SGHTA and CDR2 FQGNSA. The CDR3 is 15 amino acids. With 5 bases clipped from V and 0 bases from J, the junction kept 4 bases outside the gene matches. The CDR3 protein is CASSRRGSSYNEQFF. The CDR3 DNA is TGTGCCAGCAGCCGGCGGGGGAGCTCCTACAATGAGCAGTTCTTC. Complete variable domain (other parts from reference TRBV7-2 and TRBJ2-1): GAGVSQSPSNKVTEKGKDVELRCDPISGHTALYWYRQSLGQGLEFLIYFQGNSAPDKSGLPSDRFSAERTGGSVSTLTIQRTQQEDSAVYLCASSRRGSSYNEQFFGPGTRLTVL.

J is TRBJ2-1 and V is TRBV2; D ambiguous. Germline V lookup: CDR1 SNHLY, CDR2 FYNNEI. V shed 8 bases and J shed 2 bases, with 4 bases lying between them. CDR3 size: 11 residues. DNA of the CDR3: TGTGCCAGCGGAACCTACAATGAGCAGTTCTTC. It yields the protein CASGTYNEQFF.

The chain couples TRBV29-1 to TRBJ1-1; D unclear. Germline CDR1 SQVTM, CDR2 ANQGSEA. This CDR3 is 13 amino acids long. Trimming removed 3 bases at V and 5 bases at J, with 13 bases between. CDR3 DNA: TGCAGCGTTGACAAGGGTGGAGCGACTGAAGCTTTCTTT. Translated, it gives CSVDKGGATEAFF.

CDR3 sequence reads: CSVEDRGGRPGTQYF. In DNA form, the CDR3 reads TGCAGCGTTGAAGATAGAGGCGGGCGTCCGGGGACCCAGTACTTC. The chain combines TRBV29-1 with TRBJ2-5; possibly TRBD2 for D (5 bases). The CDR3 extends over 15 amino acids. The ends were cut back, 0 bases at V and 7 bases at J, with 18 bases in the middle. Germline loops: CDR1 SQVTM, CDR2 ANQGSEA.

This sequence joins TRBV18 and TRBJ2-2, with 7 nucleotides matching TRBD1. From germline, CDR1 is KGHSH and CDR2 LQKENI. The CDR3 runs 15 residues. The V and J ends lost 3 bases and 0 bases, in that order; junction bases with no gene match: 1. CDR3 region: CASSPTGSNTGELFF. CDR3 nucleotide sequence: TGTGCCAGCTCACCGACAGGGTCGAACACCGGGGAGCTGTTTTTT. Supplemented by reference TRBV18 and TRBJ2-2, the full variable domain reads NAGVMQNPRHLVRRRGQEARLRCSPMKGHSHVYWYRQLPEEGLKFMVYLQKENIIDESGMPKERFSAEFPKEGPSILRIQQVVRGDSAAYFCASSPTGSNTGELFFGEGSRLTVL.

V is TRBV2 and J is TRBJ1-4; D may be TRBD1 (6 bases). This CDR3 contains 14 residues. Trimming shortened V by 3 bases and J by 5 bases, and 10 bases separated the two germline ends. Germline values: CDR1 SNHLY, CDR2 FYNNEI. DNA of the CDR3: TGTGCCAGCAGTGATAGGGGGTACAATGAAAAACTGTTTTTT. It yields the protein CASSDRGYNEKLFF.

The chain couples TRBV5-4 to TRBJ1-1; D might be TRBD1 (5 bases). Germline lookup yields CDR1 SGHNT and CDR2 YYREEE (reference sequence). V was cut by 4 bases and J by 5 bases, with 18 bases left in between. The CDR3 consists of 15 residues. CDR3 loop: CASSPEYGRGTEAFF. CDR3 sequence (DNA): TGTGCCAGCAGCCCCGAATACGGGAGGGGAACTGAAGCTTTCTTT.